This TCR beta chain was found in a study of blood T cell repertoires in COVID-19. In the study overall: Collection of acute and convalescent COVID-19 samples took place in the United States, Italy and Spain.

Germline CDR1 is SQVTM and CDR2 is ANQGSEA. The V gene end was trimmed by 8 bases and the J gene end by 8 bases; junction bases not matched to a gene: 7. This CDR3 contains 11 residues. Clones were read by immunoSEQ multiplex PCR, and TCRdb kept only the in-frame ones, dropping some. The sample holds over 200,000 clones, approximately 88% seen once. J is TRBJ1-2 and V is TRBV29-1; 8 positions match TRBD1. This sequence originates from a woman in her twenties or thirties who had been exposed to COVID-19. The specimen sequenced was PBMCs or T cells enriched from blood (not recorded which). Here the CDR3 reads CSSQGARGYTF. CDR3 in DNA: TGCAGCTCCCAGGGGGCTAGGGGCTACACCTTC.